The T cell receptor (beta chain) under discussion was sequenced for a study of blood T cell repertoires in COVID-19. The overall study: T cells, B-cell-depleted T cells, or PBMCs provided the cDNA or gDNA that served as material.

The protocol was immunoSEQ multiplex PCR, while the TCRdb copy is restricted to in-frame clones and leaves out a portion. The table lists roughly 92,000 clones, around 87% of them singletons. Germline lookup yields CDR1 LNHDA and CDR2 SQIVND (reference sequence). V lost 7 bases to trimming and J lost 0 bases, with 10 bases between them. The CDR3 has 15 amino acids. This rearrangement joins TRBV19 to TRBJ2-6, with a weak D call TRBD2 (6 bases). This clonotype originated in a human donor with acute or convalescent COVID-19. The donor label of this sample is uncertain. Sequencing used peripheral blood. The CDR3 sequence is CASTPRGSGANVLTF. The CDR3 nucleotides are TGTGCCAGTACCCCGCGGGGCTCTGGGGCCAACGTCCTGACTTTC.